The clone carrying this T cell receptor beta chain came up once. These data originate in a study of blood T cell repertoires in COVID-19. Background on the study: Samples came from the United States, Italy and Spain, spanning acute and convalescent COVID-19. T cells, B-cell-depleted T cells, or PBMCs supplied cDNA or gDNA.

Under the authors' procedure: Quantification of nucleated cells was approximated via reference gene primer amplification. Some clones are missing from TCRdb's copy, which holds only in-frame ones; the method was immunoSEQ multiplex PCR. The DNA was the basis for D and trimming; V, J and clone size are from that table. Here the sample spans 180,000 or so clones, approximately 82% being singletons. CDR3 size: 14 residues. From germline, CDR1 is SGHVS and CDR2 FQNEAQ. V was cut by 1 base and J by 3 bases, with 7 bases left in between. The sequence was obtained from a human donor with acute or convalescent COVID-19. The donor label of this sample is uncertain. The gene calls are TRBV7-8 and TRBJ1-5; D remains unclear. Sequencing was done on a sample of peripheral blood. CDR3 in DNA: TGTGCCAGCAGCTTAGGCCAGGTCAATCAGCCCCAGCATTTT. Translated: CASSLGQVNQPQHF. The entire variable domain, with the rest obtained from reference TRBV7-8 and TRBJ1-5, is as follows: GAGVSQSPRYKVAKRGQDVALRCDPISGHVSLFWYQQALGQGPEFLTYFQNEAQLDKSGLPSDRFFAERPEGSVSTLKIQRTQQEDSAVYLCASSLGQVNQPQHFGDGTRLSIL.